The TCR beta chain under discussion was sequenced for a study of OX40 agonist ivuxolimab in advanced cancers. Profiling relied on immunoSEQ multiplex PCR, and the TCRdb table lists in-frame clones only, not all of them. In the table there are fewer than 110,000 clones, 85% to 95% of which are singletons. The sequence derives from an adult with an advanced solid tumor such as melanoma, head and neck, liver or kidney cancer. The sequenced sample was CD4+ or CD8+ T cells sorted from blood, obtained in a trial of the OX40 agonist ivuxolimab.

The CDR3 loop is CASSLVGHPQNIQYF. DNA of the CDR3: TGTGCCAGCAGCTTAGTAGGGCATCCCCAAAACATTCAGTACTTC. V gene TRBV7-9 combines with J gene TRBJ2-4; no firm D call. The CDR3 spans 15 residues. The germline V and J ends were trimmed by 1 base and 5 bases, with 12 bases remaining between them. Germline-derived CDR1 and CDR2 are SEHNR and FQNEAQ (reference sequence). Based on the CDR3 plus reference TRBV7-9 and TRBJ2-4, the full variable domain is DTGVSQNPRHKITKRGQNVTFRCDPISEHNRLYWYRQTLGQGPEFLTYFQNEAQLEKSRLLSDRFSAERPKGSFSTLEIQRTEQGDSAMYLCASSLVGHPQNIQYFGAGTRLSVL.